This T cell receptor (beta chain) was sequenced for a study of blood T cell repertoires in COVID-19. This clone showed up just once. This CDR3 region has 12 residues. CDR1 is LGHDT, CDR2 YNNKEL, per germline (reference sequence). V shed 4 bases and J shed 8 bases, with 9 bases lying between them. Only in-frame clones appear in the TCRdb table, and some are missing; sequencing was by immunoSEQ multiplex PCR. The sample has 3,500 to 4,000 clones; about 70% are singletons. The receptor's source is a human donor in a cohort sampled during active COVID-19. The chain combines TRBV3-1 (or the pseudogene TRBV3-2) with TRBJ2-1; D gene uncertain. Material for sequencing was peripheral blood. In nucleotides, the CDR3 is TGTGCCAGCAGCCCTCTAGGAGATGAGCAGTTCTTC. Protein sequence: CASSPLGDEQFF.